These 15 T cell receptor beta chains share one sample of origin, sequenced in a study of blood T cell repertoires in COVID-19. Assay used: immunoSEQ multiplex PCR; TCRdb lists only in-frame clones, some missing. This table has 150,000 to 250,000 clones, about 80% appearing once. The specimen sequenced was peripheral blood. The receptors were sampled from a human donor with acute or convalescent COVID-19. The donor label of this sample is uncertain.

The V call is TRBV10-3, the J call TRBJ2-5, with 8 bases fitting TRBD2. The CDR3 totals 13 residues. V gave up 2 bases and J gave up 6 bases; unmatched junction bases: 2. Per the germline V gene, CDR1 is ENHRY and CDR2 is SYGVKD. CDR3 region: CAISEREGKTQYF. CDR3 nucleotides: TGTGCCATCAGTGAGCGGGAGGGCAAGACCCAGTACTTC.

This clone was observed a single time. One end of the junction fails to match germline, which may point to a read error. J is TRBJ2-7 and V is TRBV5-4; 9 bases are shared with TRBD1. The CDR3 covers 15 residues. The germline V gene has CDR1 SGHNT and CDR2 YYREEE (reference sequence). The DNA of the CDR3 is TGTGCTAGCAGCTTGTCCGGGACAGGGTTCTACGAGCAGTACTTC. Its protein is CASSLSGTGFYEQYF.

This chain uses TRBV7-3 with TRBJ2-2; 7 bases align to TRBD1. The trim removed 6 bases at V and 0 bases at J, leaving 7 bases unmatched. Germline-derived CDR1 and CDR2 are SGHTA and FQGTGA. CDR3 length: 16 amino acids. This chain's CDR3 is CASSRDSIANTGELFF. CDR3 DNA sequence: TGTGCCAGCAGTCGGGACAGCATAGCGAACACCGGGGAGCTGTTTTTT.

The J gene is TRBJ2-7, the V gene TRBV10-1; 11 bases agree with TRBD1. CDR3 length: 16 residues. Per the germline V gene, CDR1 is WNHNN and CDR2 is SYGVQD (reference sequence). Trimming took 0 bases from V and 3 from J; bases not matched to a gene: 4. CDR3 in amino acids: CASSESRDRGSYEQYF. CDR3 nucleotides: TGCGCCAGCAGTGAGTCGAGGGACAGGGGGAGCTACGAGCAGTACTTC.

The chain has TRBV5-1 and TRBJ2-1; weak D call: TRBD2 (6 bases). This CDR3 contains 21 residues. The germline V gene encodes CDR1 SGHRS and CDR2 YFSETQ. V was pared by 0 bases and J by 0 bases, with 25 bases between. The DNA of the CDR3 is TGCGCCAGCAGCTTGGAAGGAGGCGGGGAAGCAACCCGAGGCTCCTACAATGAGCAGTTCTTC. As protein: CASSLEGGGEATRGSYNEQFF.

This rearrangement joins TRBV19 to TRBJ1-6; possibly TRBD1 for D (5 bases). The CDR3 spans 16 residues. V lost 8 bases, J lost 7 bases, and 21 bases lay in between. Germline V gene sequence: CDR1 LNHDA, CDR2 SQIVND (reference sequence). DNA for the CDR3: TGTGCCAGTTCATACGATAGCAGGGTGAGCAATTCACCCCTCCACTTT. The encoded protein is CASSYDSRVSNSPLHF. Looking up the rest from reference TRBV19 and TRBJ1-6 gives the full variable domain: DGGITQSPKYLFRKEGQNVTLSCEQNLNHDAMYWYRQDPGQGLRLIYYSQIVNDFQKGDIAEGYSVSREKKESFPLTVTSAQKNPTAFYLCASSYDSRVSNSPLHFGNGTRLTVT.

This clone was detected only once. CDR3 amino acids: CASRLAGGPGETQYF. The CDR3 nucleotides are TGTGCCAGCAGGTTAGCGGGAGGCCCTGGGGAGACCCAGTACTTC. The chain uses TRBV2 and TRBJ2-5; 10 positions match TRBD2. Per the germline V gene, CDR1 is SNHLY and CDR2 is FYNNEI. This CDR3 contains 15 residues. Trimming took 6 bases from V and 5 from J; bases not matched to a gene: 9.

The CDR3 DNA reads as TGTGCCAGCAGCCAACAGGCGACTAGCGGGACGGATGAGCAGTTCTTC. This sequence encodes CASSQQATSGTDEQFF. The chain joins TRBV4-2 to TRBJ2-1; 11 bases match TRBD2. Germline assignment: CDR1 LGHNA and CDR2 YNFKEQ. The V gene end was trimmed by 2 bases and the J gene end by 8 bases; junction bases not matched to a gene: 8. This CDR3 is built from 16 residues.

Written as DNA, the CDR3 is TGCAGCGTTGATGCAGGGGGAAACTATGGCTACACCTTC. Residues: CSVDAGGNYGYTF. The genes are TRBV29-1 and TRBJ1-2; 7 bases align to TRBD1. The trim removed 3 bases at V and 2 bases at J, leaving 3 bases unmatched. Germline assignment: CDR1 SQVTM and CDR2 ANQGSEA. The CDR3 covers 13 residues.

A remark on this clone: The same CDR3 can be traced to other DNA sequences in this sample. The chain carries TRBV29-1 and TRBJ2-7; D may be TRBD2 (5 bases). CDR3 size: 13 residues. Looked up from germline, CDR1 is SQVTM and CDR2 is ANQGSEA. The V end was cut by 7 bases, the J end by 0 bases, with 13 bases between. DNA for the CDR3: TGCAGCGCTAAGCGGCAGAGCTCCTACGAGCAGTACTTC. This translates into CSAKRQSSYEQYF.

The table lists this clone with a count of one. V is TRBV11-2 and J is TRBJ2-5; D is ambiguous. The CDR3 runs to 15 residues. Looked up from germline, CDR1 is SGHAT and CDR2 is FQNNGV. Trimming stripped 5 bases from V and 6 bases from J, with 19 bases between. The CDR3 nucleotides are TGTGCCAGCAGCGGCGCGCGCGGCCAAGTAAAGACCCAGTACTTC. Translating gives CASSGARGQVKTQYF.

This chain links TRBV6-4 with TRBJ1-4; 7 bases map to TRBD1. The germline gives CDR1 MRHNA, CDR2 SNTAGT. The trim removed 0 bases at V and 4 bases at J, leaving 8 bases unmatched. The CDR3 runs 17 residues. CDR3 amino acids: CASSDSRCRGLNEKLFF. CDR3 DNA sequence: TGTGCCAGCAGTGACTCGAGATGTAGGGGGCTTAATGAAAAACTGTTTTTT.

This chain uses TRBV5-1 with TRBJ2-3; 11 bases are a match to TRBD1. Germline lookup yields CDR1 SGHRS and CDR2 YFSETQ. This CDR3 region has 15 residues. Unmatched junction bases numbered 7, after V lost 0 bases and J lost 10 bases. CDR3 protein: CASSLGTGGFFSQYF. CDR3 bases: TGCGCCAGCAGCTTGGGGACAGGGGGCTTTTTTTCGCAGTATTTT.

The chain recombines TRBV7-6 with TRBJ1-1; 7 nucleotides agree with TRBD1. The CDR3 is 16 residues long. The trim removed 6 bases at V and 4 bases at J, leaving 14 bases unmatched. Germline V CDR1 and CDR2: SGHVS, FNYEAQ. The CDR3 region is CASSYPEGAPGTEAFF. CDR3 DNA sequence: TGTGCCAGCAGTTACCCCGAGGGGGCTCCAGGCACTGAAGCTTTCTTT.

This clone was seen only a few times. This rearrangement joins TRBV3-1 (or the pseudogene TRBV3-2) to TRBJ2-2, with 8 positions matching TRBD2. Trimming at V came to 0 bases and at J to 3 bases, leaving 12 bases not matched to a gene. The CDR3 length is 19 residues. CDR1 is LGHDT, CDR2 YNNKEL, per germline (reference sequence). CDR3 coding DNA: TGTGCCAGCAGCCAAGATAATAGCGGGATGGCGAGCGACACCGGGGAGCTGTTTTTT. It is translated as CASSQDNSGMASDTGELFF.